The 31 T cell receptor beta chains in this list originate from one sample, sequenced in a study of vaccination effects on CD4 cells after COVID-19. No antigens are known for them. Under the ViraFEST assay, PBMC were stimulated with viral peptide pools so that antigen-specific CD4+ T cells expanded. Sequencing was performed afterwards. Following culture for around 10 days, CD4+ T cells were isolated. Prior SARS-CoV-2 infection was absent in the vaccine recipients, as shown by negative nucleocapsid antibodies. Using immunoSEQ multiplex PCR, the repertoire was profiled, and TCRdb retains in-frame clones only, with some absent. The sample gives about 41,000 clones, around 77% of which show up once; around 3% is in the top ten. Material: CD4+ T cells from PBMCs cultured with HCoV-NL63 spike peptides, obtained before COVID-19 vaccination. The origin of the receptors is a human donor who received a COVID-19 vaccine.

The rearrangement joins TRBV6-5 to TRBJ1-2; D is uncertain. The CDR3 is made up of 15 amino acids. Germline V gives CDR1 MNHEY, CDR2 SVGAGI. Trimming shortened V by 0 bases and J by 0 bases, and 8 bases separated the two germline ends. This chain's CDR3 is CASSYSNTANYGYTF. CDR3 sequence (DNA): TGTGCCAGCAGTTACTCGAACACCGCTAACTATGGCTACACCTTC.

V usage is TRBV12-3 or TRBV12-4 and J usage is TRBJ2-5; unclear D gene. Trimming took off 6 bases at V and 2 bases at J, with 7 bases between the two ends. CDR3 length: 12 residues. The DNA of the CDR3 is TGTGCCAGCAGCAGAAATCAAGAGACCCAGTACTTC. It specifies CASSRNQETQYF.

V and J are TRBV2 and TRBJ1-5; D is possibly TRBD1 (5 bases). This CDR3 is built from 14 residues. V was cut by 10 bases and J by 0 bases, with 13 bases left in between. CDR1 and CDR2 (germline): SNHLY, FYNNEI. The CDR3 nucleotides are TGTGCCACTACCCGGGGGAATAGCAATCAGCCCCAGCATTTT. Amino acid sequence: CATTRGNSNQPQHF.

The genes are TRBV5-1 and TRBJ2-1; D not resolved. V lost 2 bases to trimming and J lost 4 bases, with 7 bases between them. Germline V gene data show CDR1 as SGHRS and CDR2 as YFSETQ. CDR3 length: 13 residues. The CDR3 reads CASSLRTYNEQFF. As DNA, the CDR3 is TGCGCCAGCAGCTTAAGAACGTACAATGAGCAGTTCTTC.

In DNA form, the CDR3 reads TGCGCCAGCAGCCAAGGAACGGGGCTCTATAATTCACCCCTCCACTTT. As protein: CASSQGTGLYNSPLHF. The rearrangement uses TRBV4-1 and TRBJ1-6, with D perhaps TRBD1 (5 bases). There are 16 residues in the CDR3. Deletions cut 1 base from V and 3 bases from J, with 10 bases between. CDR1 and CDR2 (germline): MGHRA, YSYEKL.

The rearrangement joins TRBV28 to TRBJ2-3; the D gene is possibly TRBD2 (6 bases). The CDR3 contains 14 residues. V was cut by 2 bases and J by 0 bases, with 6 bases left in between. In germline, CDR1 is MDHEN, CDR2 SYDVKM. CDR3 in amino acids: CASSLAGSTDTQYF. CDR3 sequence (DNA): TGTGCCAGCAGTTTAGCGGGAAGCACAGATACGCAGTATTTT.

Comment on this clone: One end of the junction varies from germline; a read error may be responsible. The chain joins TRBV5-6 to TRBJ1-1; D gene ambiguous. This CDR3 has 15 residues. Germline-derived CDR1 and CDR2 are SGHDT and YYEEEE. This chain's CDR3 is CASSLEPKANTEAFF. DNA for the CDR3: TGTGCCAGCAGCTTGGAGCCAAAAGCGAACACCGAAGCTTTCTTT.

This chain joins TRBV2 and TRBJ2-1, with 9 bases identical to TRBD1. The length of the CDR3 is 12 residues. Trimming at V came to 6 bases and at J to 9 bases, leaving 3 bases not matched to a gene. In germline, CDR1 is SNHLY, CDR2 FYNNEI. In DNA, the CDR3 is TGTGCCAGCAGCGGGGGACAGGGTGAGCAGTTCTTC. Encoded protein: CASSGGQGEQFF. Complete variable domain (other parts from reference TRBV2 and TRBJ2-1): EPEVTQTPSHQVTQMGQEVILRCVPISNHLYFYWYRQILGQKVEFLVSFYNNEISEKSEIFDDQFSVERPDGSNFTLKIRSTKLEDSAMYFCASSGGQGEQFFGPGTRLTVL.

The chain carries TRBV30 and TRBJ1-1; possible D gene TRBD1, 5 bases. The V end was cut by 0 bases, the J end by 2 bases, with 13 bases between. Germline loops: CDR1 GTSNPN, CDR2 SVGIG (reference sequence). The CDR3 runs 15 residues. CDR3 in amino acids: CAWSVLDSLNTEAFF. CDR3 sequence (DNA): TGTGCCTGGAGTGTCCTCGACAGTCTAAACACTGAAGCTTTCTTT.

The CDR3 loop is CASNMDSSGNTIYF. In nucleotides, the CDR3 is TGTGCCAGCAATATGGACAGCTCTGGAAACACCATATATTTT. The chain uses TRBV6-6 and TRBJ1-3; tentative D call: TRBD1 (6 bases). The germline V gene encodes CDR1 MNHNY and CDR2 SVGAGI (reference sequence). Trimming shortened V by 7 bases and J by 0 bases, and 10 bases separated the two germline ends. The CDR3 consists of 14 residues.

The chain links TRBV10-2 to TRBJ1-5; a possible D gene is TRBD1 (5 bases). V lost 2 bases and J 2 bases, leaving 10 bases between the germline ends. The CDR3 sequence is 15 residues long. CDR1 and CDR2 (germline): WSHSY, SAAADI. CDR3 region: CASSEKGVGNQPQHF. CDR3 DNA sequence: TGCGCCAGCAGTGAGAAAGGGGTGGGCAATCAGCCCCAGCATTTT.

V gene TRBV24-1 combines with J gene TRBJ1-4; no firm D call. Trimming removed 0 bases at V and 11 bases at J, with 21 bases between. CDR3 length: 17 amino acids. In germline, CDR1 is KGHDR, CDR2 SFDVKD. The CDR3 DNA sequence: TGTGCCACCAGTGATTTGAAGGGAGGGCACCTGAGTAAGAAACTGTTTTTT. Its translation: CATSDLKGGHLSKKLFF.

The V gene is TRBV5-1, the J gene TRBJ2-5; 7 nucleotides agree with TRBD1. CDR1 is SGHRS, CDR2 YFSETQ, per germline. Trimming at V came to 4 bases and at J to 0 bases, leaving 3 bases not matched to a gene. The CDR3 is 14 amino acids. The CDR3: CASSLGQYQETQYF. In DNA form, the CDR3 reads TGCGCCAGCAGCCTGGGACAGTACCAAGAGACCCAGTACTTC.

The CDR3 loop is CASSLARTGDSSTDTQYF. CDR3 sequence (DNA): TGCGCCAGCAGCTTGGCTCGGACAGGGGATTCTAGCACAGATACGCAGTATTTT. The gene calls are TRBV5-1 and TRBJ2-3, with 9 nucleotides matching TRBD1. The length of the CDR3 is 18 residues. The germline CDR1 and CDR2 sequences are SGHRS and YFSETQ. The J segment lost 0 bases and the V segment lost 0 bases, leaving 8 bases of the junction unmatched.

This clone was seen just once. CDR3 nucleotide sequence: TGTGCCACCACGGGACAGGGATGGACTGAAGCTTTCTTT. This sequence encodes CATTGQGWTEAFF. The chain employs TRBV28 and TRBJ1-1; 9 bases align to TRBD1. The CDR3 totals 13 residues. V shed 10 bases, J shed 5 bases, and the junction held 8 bases outside the gene matches. The germline gives CDR1 MDHEN, CDR2 SYDVKM.

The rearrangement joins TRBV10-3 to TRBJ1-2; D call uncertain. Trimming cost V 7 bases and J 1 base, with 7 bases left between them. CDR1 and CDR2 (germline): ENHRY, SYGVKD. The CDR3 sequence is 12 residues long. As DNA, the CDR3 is TGTGCCATCACGGGAGGTAACTATGGCTACACCTTC. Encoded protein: CAITGGNYGYTF.

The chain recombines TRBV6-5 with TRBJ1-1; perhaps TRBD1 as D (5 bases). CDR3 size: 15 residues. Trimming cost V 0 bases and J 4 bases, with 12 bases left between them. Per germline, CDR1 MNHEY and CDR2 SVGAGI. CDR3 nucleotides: TGTGCCAGCAGTTACTCATGGGGGATGGGCACTGAAGCTTTCTTT. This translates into CASSYSWGMGTEAFF.

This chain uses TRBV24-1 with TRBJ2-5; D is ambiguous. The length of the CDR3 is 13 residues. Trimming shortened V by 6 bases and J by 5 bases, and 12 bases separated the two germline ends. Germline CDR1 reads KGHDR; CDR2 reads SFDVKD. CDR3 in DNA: TGTGCCACCAGTAAGTTTACGGAGGAGACCCAGTACTTC. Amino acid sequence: CATSKFTEETQYF.

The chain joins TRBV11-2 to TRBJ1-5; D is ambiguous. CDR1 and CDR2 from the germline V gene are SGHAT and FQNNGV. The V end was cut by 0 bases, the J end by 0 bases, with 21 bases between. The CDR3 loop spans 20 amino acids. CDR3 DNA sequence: TGTGCCAGCAGCTTAGAGGGGAAGGCTACCTCCCTTTATAGCAATCAGCCCCAGCATTTT. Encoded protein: CASSLEGKATSLYSNQPQHF.

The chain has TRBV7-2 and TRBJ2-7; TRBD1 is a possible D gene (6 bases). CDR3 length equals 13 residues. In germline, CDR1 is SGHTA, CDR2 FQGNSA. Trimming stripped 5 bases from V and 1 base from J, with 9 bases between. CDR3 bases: TGTGCCAGCAGCAAACAGGGATCCTACGAGCAGTACGTC. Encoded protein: CASSKQGSYEQYV.

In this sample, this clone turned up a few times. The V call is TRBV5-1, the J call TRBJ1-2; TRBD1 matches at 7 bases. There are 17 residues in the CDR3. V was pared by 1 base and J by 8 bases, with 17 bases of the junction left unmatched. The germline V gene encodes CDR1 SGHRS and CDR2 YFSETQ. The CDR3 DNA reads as TGCGCCAGCAGCTTGATTGTTGGCTTAGGGGGCGCAGAAGGCTACACCTTC. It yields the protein CASSLIVGLGGAEGYTF.

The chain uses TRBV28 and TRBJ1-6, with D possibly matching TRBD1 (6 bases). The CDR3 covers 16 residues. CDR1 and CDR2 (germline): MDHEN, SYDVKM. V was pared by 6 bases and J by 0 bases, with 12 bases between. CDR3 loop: CASRPRGGSYNSPLHF. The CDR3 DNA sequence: TGTGCCAGCAGACCGAGGGGGGGCTCCTATAATTCACCCCTCCACTTT.

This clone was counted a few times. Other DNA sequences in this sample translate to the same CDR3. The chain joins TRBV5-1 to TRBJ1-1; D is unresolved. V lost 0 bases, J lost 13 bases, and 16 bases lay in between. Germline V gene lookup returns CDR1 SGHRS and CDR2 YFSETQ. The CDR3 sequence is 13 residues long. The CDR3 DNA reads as TGCGCCAGCAGCTTGGACGGGCAGTCGGATGGTTTCTTT. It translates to CASSLDGQSDGFF. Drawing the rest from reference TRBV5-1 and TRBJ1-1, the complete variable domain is KAGVTQTPRYLIKTRGQQVTLSCSPISGHRSVSWYQQTPGQGLQFLFEYFSETQRNKGNFPGRFSGRQFSNSRSEMNVSTLELGDSALYLCASSLDGQSDGFFGQGTRLTVV.

The CDR3 nucleotides are TGTGCCAGCTCACCAAAACAGGGGGCGCGAGGCAATCAGCCCCAGCATTTT. Its protein product is CASSPKQGARGNQPQHF. The chain links TRBV18 to TRBJ1-5; TRBD1 aligns across 9 bases. V trimming: 2 bases; J trimming: 2 bases; junction bases outside the gene matches: 7. Germline values: CDR1 KGHSH, CDR2 LQKENI. This CDR3 is 17 amino acids long.

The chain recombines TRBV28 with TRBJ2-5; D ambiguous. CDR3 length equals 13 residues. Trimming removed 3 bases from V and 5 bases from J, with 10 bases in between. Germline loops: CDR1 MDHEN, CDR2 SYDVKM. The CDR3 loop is CASSLYSDETQYF. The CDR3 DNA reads TGTGCCAGCAGTTTGTACTCCGATGAGACCCAGTACTTC.

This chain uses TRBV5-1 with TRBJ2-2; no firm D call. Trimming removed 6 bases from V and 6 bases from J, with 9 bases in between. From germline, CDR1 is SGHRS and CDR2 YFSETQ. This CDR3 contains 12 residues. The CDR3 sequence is CASTRAPGELFF. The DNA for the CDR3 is TGCGCCAGCACCCGTGCGCCCGGGGAGCTGTTTTTT.

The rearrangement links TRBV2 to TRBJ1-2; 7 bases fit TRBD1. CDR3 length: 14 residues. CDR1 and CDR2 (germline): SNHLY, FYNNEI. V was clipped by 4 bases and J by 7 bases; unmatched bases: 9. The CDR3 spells CASSVDTGVGGYTF. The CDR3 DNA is TGTGCCAGCAGTGTGGATACAGGGGTAGGTGGCTACACCTTC.

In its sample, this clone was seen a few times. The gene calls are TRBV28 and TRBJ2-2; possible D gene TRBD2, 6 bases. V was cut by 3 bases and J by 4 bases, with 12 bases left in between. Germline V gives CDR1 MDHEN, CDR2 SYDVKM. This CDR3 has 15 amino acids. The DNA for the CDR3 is TGTGCCAGCAGTTTCATGGGGGGTGGCACCGGGGAGCTGTTTTTT. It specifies CASSFMGGGTGELFF.

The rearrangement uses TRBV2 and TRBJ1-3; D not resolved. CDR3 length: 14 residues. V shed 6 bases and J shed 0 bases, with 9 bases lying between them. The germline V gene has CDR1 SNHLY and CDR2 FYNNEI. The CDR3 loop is CASRTGYSGNTIYF. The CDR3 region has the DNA TGTGCCAGCAGGACGGGTTACTCTGGAAACACCATATATTTT.

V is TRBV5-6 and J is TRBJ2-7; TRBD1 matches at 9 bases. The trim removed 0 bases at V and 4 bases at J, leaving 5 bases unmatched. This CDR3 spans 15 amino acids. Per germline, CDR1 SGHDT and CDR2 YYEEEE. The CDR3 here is CASSLVGTGTYEQYV. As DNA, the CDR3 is TGTGCCAGCAGCTTGGTCGGGACAGGGACGTACGAGCAGTACGTC.

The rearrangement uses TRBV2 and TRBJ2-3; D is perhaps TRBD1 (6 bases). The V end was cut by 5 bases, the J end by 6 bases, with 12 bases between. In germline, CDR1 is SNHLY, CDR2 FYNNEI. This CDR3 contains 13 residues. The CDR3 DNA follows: TGTGCCAGCAGTTTGGGGGCTCGGGATACGCAGTATTTT. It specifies CASSLGARDTQYF. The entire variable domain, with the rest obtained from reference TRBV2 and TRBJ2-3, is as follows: EPEVTQTPSHQVTQMGQEVILRCVPISNHLYFYWYRQILGQKVEFLVSFYNNEISEKSEIFDDQFSVERPDGSNFTLKIRSTKLEDSAMYFCASSLGARDTQYFGPGTRLTVL.